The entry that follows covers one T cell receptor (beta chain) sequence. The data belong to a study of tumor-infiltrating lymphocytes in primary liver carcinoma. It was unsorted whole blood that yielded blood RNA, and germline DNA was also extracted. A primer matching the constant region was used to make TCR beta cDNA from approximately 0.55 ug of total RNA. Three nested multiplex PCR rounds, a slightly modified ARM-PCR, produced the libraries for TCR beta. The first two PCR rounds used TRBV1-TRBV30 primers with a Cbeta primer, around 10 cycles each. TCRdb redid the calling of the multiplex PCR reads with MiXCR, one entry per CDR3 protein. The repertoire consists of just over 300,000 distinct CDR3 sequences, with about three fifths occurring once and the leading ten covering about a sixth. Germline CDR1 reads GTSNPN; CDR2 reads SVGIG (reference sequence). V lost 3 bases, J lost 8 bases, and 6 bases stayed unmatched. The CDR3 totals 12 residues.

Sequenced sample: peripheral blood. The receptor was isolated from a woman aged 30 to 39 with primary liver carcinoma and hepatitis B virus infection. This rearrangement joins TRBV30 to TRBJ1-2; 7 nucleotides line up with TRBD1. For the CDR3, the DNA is TGTGCCTGGAGGCCGGGACAGAGAGGCTACACCTTC. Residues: CAWRPGQRGYTF.